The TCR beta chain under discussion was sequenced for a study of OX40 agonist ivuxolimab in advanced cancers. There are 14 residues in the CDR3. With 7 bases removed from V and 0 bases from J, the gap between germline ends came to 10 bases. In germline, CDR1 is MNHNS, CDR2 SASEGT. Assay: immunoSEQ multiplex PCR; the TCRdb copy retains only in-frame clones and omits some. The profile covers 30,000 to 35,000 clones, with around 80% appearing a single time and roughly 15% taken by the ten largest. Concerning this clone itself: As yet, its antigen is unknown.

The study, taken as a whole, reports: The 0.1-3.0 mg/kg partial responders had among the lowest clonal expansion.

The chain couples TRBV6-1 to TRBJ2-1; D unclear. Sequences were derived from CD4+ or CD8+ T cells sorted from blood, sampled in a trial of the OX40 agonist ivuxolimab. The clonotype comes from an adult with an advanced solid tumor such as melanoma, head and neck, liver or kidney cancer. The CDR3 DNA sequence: TGTGCCAGCAAGGGCGGACCCTCCTACAATGAGCAGTTCTTC. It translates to CASKGGPSYNEQFF.